Included here is one T cell receptor (beta chain) sequence, with context. Original data processing: Nucleated cell number was recorded as an estimate derived from reference gene primer amplification. Libraries were prepared by immunoSEQ multiplex PCR; TCRdb keeps only in-frame clonotypes and omits some of them. V, J and clone size are taken as reported in that table, and D and trimming were inferred from the DNA itself. Among about 160,000 clones, 75% to 80% were seen once, and the ten largest hold approximately 15%. The CDR3 has 12 amino acids. Looked up from germline, CDR1 is MNHEY and CDR2 is SMNVEV (reference sequence). V was cut by 5 bases and J by 6 bases, with 11 bases left in between. The source of the sample is a study of blood T cell repertoires in COVID-19. Study in general: The United States, Italy and Spain were the sources of the acute and convalescent COVID-19 samples. Sources were T cells, B-cell-depleted T cells, or PBMCs; the material itself was cDNA or gDNA.

This TCR was sampled from a woman at least 80 years old with acute or convalescent COVID-19. Sequencing input: peripheral blood. V gene TRBV27 combines with J gene TRBJ2-7; D is unclear. The CDR3 DNA reads TGTGCCAGCAGTCTCTCCTCGGGCGAGCAGTACTTC. Protein: CASSLSSGEQYF.